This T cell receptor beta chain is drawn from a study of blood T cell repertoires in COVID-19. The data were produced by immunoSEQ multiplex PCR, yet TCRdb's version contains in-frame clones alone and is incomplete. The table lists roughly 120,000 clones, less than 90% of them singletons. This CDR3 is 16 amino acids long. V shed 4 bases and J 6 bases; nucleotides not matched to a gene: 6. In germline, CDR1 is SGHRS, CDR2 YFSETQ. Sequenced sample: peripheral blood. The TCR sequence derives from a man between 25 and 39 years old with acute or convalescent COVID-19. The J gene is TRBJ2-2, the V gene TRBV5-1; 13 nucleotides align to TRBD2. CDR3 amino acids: CASSPGTSGTAGELFF. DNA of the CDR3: TGCGCCAGCAGCCCGGGGACTAGCGGGACCGCCGGGGAGCTGTTTTTT.